One TCR beta chain is described in this entry. The CDR3 contains 15 residues. The V and J ends lost 6 bases and 6 bases, in that order; junction bases with no gene match: 11. CDR1 is LGHNT and CDR2 is FRNRAP in the germline V gene. The data were taken from a study of shared clonotypes between healthy human individuals. An even split of each subset's genomic DNA across several immunoSEQ plates was performed. Clones were sequenced by immunoSEQ multiplex PCR, and TCRdb holds only the in-frame ones, with some missing. This table has hundreds of thousands of clones, more than 75% appearing once. The sequence was obtained from a woman in her thirties or forties in good health. Some clones in this sample may be carry-over from other donors' samples. The J gene is TRBJ2-5, the V gene TRBV12-5; TRBD1 matches 9 bases. The specimen was PBMCs. For the CDR3, the DNA is TGTGCTAGTGGCCTTGGGACAGGGCACGCGAAGACCCAGTACTTC. Encoded protein: CASGLGTGHAKTQYF. The entire variable domain, with the rest obtained from reference TRBV12-5 and TRBJ2-5, is as follows: DARVTQTPRHKVTEMGQEVTMRCQPILGHNTVFWYRQTMMQGLELLAYFRNRAPLDDSGMPKDRFSAEMPDATLATLKIQPSEPRDSAVYFCASGLGTGHAKTQYFGPGTRLLVL.